This is a list of T cell receptor beta chains from one sample in a study of T cells in Graves' hyperthyroidism and ophthalmopathy. TCRdb reprocessed the multiplex PCR reads via MiXCR and lists one record per CDR3 protein. The sample holds about 300,000 distinct CDR3 sequences, around 17% seen once. Sequencing was performed on blood. The receptors originated from a young man with Graves' hyperthyroidism. The CDR3 runs from the conserved cysteine through the conserved F or W. D genes are given only for firm matches. The size of a clone is reported for some rows only, either as once, few or many, or as a class for expanded clones.

j_call,d_call,clone_size,v_call,cdr3_nt,cdr3_aa
TRBJ2-6,-,few,TRBV6-1,TGTGCCAGCACCCTCCGGGGGGCCAACGTCCTGACTTTC,CASTLRGANVLTF
TRBJ1-5,-,many,TRBV28,TGTGCCAGCAGTTCCGTTAGTGGTTCCGAGGGGGTTTATAGCAATCAGCCCCAGCATTTT,CASSSVSGSEGVYSNQPQHF
TRBJ1-1,-,medium-sized,TRBV6-2/TRBV6-3,TGTGCCAGCAGTTACTCAGCAACGCTAAACACTGAAGCTTTCTTT,CASSYSATLNTEAFF
TRBJ2-1,TRBD2,few,TRBV7-9,TGTGCCAGCAGCTTCACCCGGACTAGCGGTTACAATGAGCAGTTCTTC,CASSFTRTSGYNEQFF
TRBJ2-1,TRBD2,-,TRBV5-1,TGCGCCAGCAGCTTGGTCGCGGGAGGGCCCTCCAATGAGCAGTTCTTC,CASSLVAGGPSNEQFF
TRBJ2-5,-,many,TRBV5-1,TGCGCCAGCAGCGTAAGCGTCGGGGCAGGACAGGAGACCCAGTACTTC,CASSVSVGAGQETQYF
TRBJ2-1,-,many,TRBV11-1,TGTGCCAGCAGCCTCCGCCGAGGAAACTACAATGAGCAGTTCTTC,CASSLRRGNYNEQFF
TRBJ2-1,-,many,TRBV12-3/TRBV12-4,TGTGCCAGCAGTTTTAGGGGGGGTGAGCAGTTCTTC,CASSFRGGEQFF
TRBJ1-5,-,few,TRBV5-1,TGCGCCAGTCGGCAGGATAGCAATCAGCCCCAGCATTTT,CASRQDSNQPQHF
TRBJ2-7,TRBD1,many,TRBV5-5,TGTGCCAGCAGCAGGACAGGGGACCTCGGGCACGAGCAGTACTTC,CASSRTGDLGHEQYF
TRBJ2-3,-,few,TRBV20-1,TGCAGTGCCCACAAGGGGGACACAGATACGCAGTATTTT,CSAHKGDTDTQYF
TRBJ1-2,TRBD1,few,TRBV7-3,TGTGCCAGCAGCATCACAGGGGGTGAAGGCTACACCTTC,CASSITGGEGYTF
TRBJ1-4,-,many,TRBV12-3/TRBV12-4,TGTGCCAGCAGTTCCGGGGGAGGGGATGAAAAACTGTTTTTT,CASSSGGGDEKLFF
TRBJ2-7,-,many,TRBV6-1,TGTGCCAGCACCGAGGGAAACGCGGCCTACGAGCAGTACTTC,CASTEGNAAYEQYF
TRBJ2-1,TRBD1,many,TRBV6-6,TGTGCCAGCAGTTACTTTGGACAGGGGAACAATGAGCAGTTCTTC,CASSYFGQGNNEQFF
TRBJ2-1,TRBD1,few,TRBV9,TGTGCCAGCAGCGTAGTCGGGACAGGGAGGAATGAGCAGTTCTTC,CASSVVGTGRNEQFF
TRBJ2-5,-,many,TRBV12-3/TRBV12-4,TGTGCCAGCAGCATGAAGGAGACCCAGTACTTC,CASSMKETQYF
TRBJ2-1,TRBD1,-,TRBV13,TGTGCCAGCAGCCCAGGGGGGCAGGGGGCGGAGAATGAGCAGTTCTTC,CASSPGGQGAENEQFF
TRBJ2-7,-,many,TRBV7-8,TGTGCCAGCAGTCAAGTCGGGACATCCGAGCAGTACTTC,CASSQVGTSEQYF
TRBJ2-1,TRBD1,many,TRBV28,TGTGCCAGCAGTCCGCAGGGGGCTTACAATGAGCAGTTCTTC,CASSPQGAYNEQFF
TRBJ2-2,-,few,TRBV10-3,TGTGCCATCAGTGAGAGAAGTAGAAACACCGGGGAGCTGTTTTTT,CAISERSRNTGELFF
TRBJ2-7,TRBD2,-,TRBV20-1,TGCAGTGCTAGGGGGACTAACTACGAGCAGTACTTC,CSARGTNYEQYF
TRBJ2-2,TRBD1,many,TRBV28,TGTGCCAGCAGTTTGCGGCCAGGGGGATGGACCGGGGAGCTGTTTTTT,CASSLRPGGWTGELFF
TRBJ2-1,-,many,TRBV7-2,TGTGCCAGCAGCCAGGGACCACCTAACTCCTACAATGAGCAGTTCTTC,CASSQGPPNSYNEQFF
TRBJ2-1,TRBD2,few,TRBV24-1,TGTGCCACCAATCCCGGGACTAGCGGGAGGGCCAGGAATGAGCAGTTCTTC,CATNPGTSGRARNEQFF
TRBJ2-2,-,few,TRBV29-1,TGCAGCGTTGATTCAGCCCACACCGGGGAGCTGTTTTTT,CSVDSAHTGELFF
TRBJ2-7,-,many,TRBV20-1,TGCAGTGTTGGCAGTGTCATGGGGACCTACGAGCAGTACTTC,CSVGSVMGTYEQYF
TRBJ2-7,TRBD1,many,TRBV6-2/TRBV6-3,TGTGCCAGCAGAAGGACAGGGAATGACGAGCAGTACTTC,CASRRTGNDEQYF
TRBJ2-3,TRBD2,many,TRBV20-1,TGCAGTGCTAGACGCCGGACTAGCGGGAGGGTAGATACGCAGTATTTT,CSARRRTSGRVDTQYF
TRBJ1-5,-,many,TRBV30,TGTGCCTGGAGTGTACACGGGGACCTCAATCAGCCCCAGCATTTT,CAWSVHGDLNQPQHF
TRBJ1-1,-,many,TRBV5-1,TGCGCCAGCAGCTTGGCCCGGGGTATGAACACTGAAGCTTTCTTT,CASSLARGMNTEAFF
TRBJ1-4,-,many,TRBV20-1,TGCAGTGCTAGAGATCTGAGGGAAAAACTGTTTTTT,CSARDLREKLFF
TRBJ1-5,TRBD1,many,TRBV5-8,TGTGCCAGCAGCCGACAGGGCGGGCAGCCCCAGCATTTT,CASSRQGGQPQHF